The 28 T cell receptor beta chains below all came from one sample that was sequenced in a study of blood T cell repertoires in COVID-19. Sequenced by immunoSEQ multiplex PCR; TCRdb stores in-frame clones only, minus some. The table lists around 25,000 clones, 65% to 75% of them singletons, with less than 8.5% in the top ten. Source material: peripheral blood. The receptors were sampled from a middle-aged man with COVID-19, enrolled during active disease.

This clone was counted a few times. The rearrangement uses TRBV6-5 and TRBJ2-7, with D perhaps TRBD1 (5 bases). With 6 bases removed from V and 7 bases from J, the gap between germline ends came to 16 bases. This CDR3 has 13 residues. In germline, CDR1 is MNHEY, CDR2 SVGAGI. The CDR3 DNA sequence: TGTGCCAGCAGGGTTGCAGGGTTGGGGGAGCAGTACTTC. Protein: CASRVAGLGEQYF.

V gene TRBV5-1 combines with J gene TRBJ2-1; 8 bases are a match to TRBD2. The ends lost 2 bases at V and 4 bases at J; junction bases unmatched: 2. This CDR3 contains 14 residues. Germline-derived CDR1 and CDR2 are SGHRS and YFSETQ. This CDR3 is CASSFQRGYNEQFF. The CDR3 DNA reads as TGCGCCAGCAGCTTCCAGCGGGGGTACAATGAGCAGTTCTTC.

The rearrangement links TRBV7-9 to TRBJ2-7; 9 positions agree with TRBD2. The V gene's germline CDR1 is SEHNR and CDR2 FQNEAQ (reference sequence). J gave up 5 bases and V 5 bases, and 10 bases lay outside the gene matches. The CDR3 runs 15 residues. CDR3 sequence (DNA): TGTGCCAGCAGCATATCTAGCGGGGTTTTCCACGAGCAGTACTTC. It encodes CASSISSGVFHEQYF.

The chain couples TRBV7-9 to TRBJ2-5; TRBD2 matches at 10 bases. With 2 bases clipped from V and 7 bases from J, the junction kept 7 bases outside the gene matches. From germline, CDR1 is SEHNR and CDR2 FQNEAQ (reference sequence). This CDR3 contains 15 residues. The CDR3 protein is CASSLPTSGLGTQYF. The CDR3 nucleotides read TGTGCCAGCAGCTTACCGACTAGCGGGTTAGGGACCCAGTACTTC.

This clone showed up just once. V usage is TRBV7-2 and J usage is TRBJ2-7; 10 positions agree with TRBD1. With V trimmed by 4 bases and J by 4 bases, 19 bases remained unmatched. Germline V gene sequence: CDR1 SGHTA, CDR2 FQGNSA. The CDR3 spans 19 residues. Written as DNA, the CDR3 is TGTGCCAGCAGCTCCCCCGGGAGGAGGCGGGGACAGGGGAGATACGAGCAGTACTTC. This translates into CASSSPGRRRGQGRYEQYF.

The V gene is TRBV3-1 (or the pseudogene TRBV3-2), the J gene TRBJ1-2, with TRBD1 identical over 7 bases. Germline-derived CDR1 and CDR2 are LGHDT and YNNKEL (reference sequence). The V segment lost 2 bases and the J segment 7 bases; nucleotides outside the gene matches: 7. The CDR3 totals 14 residues. The CDR3 DNA reads as TGTGCCAGCAGCCAACGGGACAGAATGGTTGGCTACACCTTC. This encodes CASSQRDRMVGYTF.

The rearrangement uses TRBV10-1 and TRBJ2-2, with 7 nucleotides matching TRBD1. CDR1 WNHNN and CDR2 SYGVQD come from the germline V gene (reference sequence). The CDR3 is made up of 16 amino acids. V dropped 0 bases and J dropped 5; count of bases not matched to a gene: 6. CDR3 nucleotides: TGCGCCAGCAGTGAGTCGACAGGGAGTAGGACCGGGGAGCTGTTTTTT. Translated: CASSESTGSRTGELFF.

The rearrangement joins TRBV5-5 to TRBJ2-5; 14 bases are shared with TRBD2. This CDR3 spans 18 amino acids. Germline V gene sequence: CDR1 SGHKS, CDR2 YYEKEE (reference sequence). The ends lost 4 bases at V and 5 bases at J; junction bases unmatched: 13. The CDR3 reads CASSVGLAGGPAHETQYF. The CDR3 DNA reads as TGTGCCAGCAGCGTCGGACTAGCGGGGGGCCCGGCCCATGAGACCCAGTACTTC. The complete variable domain, with remaining parts taken from reference TRBV5-5 and TRBJ2-5, reads DAGVTQSPTHLIKTRGQQVTLRCSPISGHKSVSWYQQVLGQGPQFIFQYYEKEERGRGNFPDRFSARQFPNYSSELNVNALLLGDSALYLCASSVGLAGGPAHETQYFGPGTRLLVL.

This clone has more than one count but fewer than ten. This chain joins TRBV11-1 and TRBJ1-1; 9 nucleotides match TRBD1. V lost 5 bases and J lost 4; bases outside the gene matches: 2. The CDR3 runs 13 residues. Germline V CDR1 and CDR2: SGHAT, FQDESV (reference sequence). The CDR3 loop reads CASSRDRVTEAFF. CDR3 nucleotides: TGTGCCAGCAGCAGGGACAGGGTCACTGAAGCTTTCTTT.

CDR3 loop: CAWGLGDINNEQFF. CDR3 nucleotides: TGTGCCTGGGGGCTCGGGGACATCAACAATGAGCAGTTCTTC. The rearrangement uses TRBV30 and TRBJ2-1; tentatively, D is TRBD1 (6 bases). Germline-derived CDR1 and CDR2 are GTSNPN and SVGIG (reference sequence). Between the trimmed V and J ends, which lost 5 bases and 5 bases, there was a span of 16 bases. This CDR3 is 14 amino acids long.

This clone was counted a few times. V gene TRBV24-1 combines with J gene TRBJ2-1; no clear D. CDR1 and CDR2 from the germline V gene are KGHDR and SFDVKD. Trimming took 3 bases from V and 9 from J, leaving 8 bases between them. The CDR3 is made up of 12 amino acids. CDR3 protein: CATSDPNSEQFF. DNA for the CDR3: TGTGCCACCAGTGATCCCAATAGTGAGCAGTTCTTC.

The chain joins TRBV5-4 to TRBJ1-6, with D possibly being TRBD1 (6 bases). The CDR3 sequence is 15 residues long. Germline V gene sequence: CDR1 SGHNT, CDR2 YYREEE (reference sequence). V was clipped by 0 bases and J by 10 bases, with 14 bases between them. CDR3: CASSLDRVLSSPLHF. Written as DNA, the CDR3 is TGTGCCAGCAGCTTGGACAGGGTGCTCTCGTCACCCCTCCACTTT. The entire variable domain, with the rest obtained from reference TRBV5-4 and TRBJ1-6, is as follows: ETGVTQSPTHLIKTRGQQVTLRCSSQSGHNTVSWYQQALGQGPQFIFQYYREEENGRGNFPPRFSGLQFPNYSSELNVNALELDDSALYLCASSLDRVLSSPLHFGNGTRLTVT.

V and J are TRBV5-1 and TRBJ2-7; TRBD2 matches 8 bases. Losses at the gene ends were 0 bases for V and 3 bases for J; bases not matched to a gene: 2. In germline, CDR1 is SGHRS, CDR2 YFSETQ. The CDR3 covers 14 residues. Written as DNA, the CDR3 is TGCGCCAGCAGCTTGGCCCTAGCGGGCTACGAGCAGTACTTC. Its protein is CASSLALAGYEQYF.

The chain uses TRBV19 and TRBJ1-5, with D maybe TRBD1 (6 bases). In germline, CDR1 is LNHDA, CDR2 SQIVND (reference sequence). CDR3 length: 15 residues. V was clipped by 1 base and J by 4 bases, with 11 bases between them. The CDR3 DNA is TGTGCCAGTAGTATAGGTACAGGGAGAAATCAGCCCCAGCATTTT. It encodes CASSIGTGRNQPQHF.

The V call is TRBV28, the J call TRBJ1-1, with no clear D. The V gene's germline CDR1 is MDHEN and CDR2 SYDVKM. Deletions cut 2 bases from V and 1 base from J, with 5 bases between. CDR3 size: 13 residues. The CDR3 loop is CASSLPQNTEAFF. The CDR3 nucleotides are TGTGCCAGCAGTTTACCACAGAACACTGAAGCTTTCTTT. Looking up the rest from reference TRBV28 and TRBJ1-1 gives the full variable domain: DVKVTQSSRYLVKRTGEKVFLECVQDMDHENMFWYRQDPGLGLRLIYFSYDVKMKEKGDIPEGYSVSREKKERFSLILESASTNQTSMYLCASSLPQNTEAFFGQGTRLTVV.

The chain recombines TRBV30 with TRBJ2-2; weak D call: TRBD2 (6 bases). In germline, CDR1 is GTSNPN, CDR2 SVGIG (reference sequence). V lost 4 bases and J 5 bases, leaving 20 bases between the germline ends. The CDR3 spans 16 residues. This CDR3 reads CAWTSHRRGPTGELFF. The CDR3 DNA reads TGTGCCTGGACCTCACACCGGCGGGGTCCGACCGGGGAGCTGTTTTTT. Full variable domain (outside the CDR3, taken from reference TRBV30 and TRBJ2-2): SQTIHQWPATLVQPVGSPLSLECTVEGTSNPNLYWYRQAAGRGLQLLFYSVGIGQISSEVPQNLSASRPQDRQFILSSKKLLLSDSGFYLCAWTSHRRGPTGELFFGEGSRLTVL.

The table lists this clone with a few counts. This chain uses TRBV4-2 with TRBJ2-2, with TRBD2 as a possible D gene (5 bases). The CDR3 loop spans 15 amino acids. Germline lookup yields CDR1 LGHNA and CDR2 YNFKEQ. V was trimmed by 0 bases and J by 7 bases, leaving 12 bases between them. The CDR3 coding sequence is TGTGCCAGCAGCCAAGAGACTCTAGAGGGCGGGGAGCTGTTTTTT. This codes for CASSQETLEGGELFF.

The chain is built from TRBV5-1 and TRBJ1-1; D gene unclear. This CDR3 region has 14 residues. Between the trimmed V and J ends, which lost 4 bases and 3 bases, there was a span of 13 bases. Germline V gives CDR1 SGHRS, CDR2 YFSETQ. CDR3: CASSLRWRDTEAFF. CDR3 bases: TGCGCCAGCAGCCTCCGTTGGCGGGACACTGAAGCTTTCTTT.

CDR3 residues: CASSLQVQETQYF. DNA of the CDR3: TGTGCCAGCAGTTTGCAGGTCCAAGAGACCCAGTACTTC. V is TRBV12-3 or TRBV12-4 and J is TRBJ2-5, with D unclear. This CDR3 spans 13 amino acids. The V end was cut by 3 bases, the J end by 1 base, with 6 bases between.

The J gene is TRBJ1-2, the V gene TRBV10-3, with 8 bases lining up with TRBD1. CDR3 size: 14 residues. CDR1 ENHRY and CDR2 SYGVKD come from the germline V gene. The V segment lost 7 bases and the J segment 5 bases; nucleotides outside the gene matches: 9. The CDR3 bases are TGTGCCATCAATGACCCGGGACAGGAATATGGCTACACCTTC. This sequence encodes CAINDPGQEYGYTF.

This clone came up a few times. J is TRBJ2-1 and V is TRBV10-2, with a weak D call TRBD1 (5 bases). The length of the CDR3 is 13 residues. Germline V gene data show CDR1 as WSHSY and CDR2 as SAAADI. V was shortened by 8 bases and J by 12 bases, with 20 bases between the two germline ends. CDR3: CASGARTLGVQFF. In nucleotides, the CDR3 is TGCGCCAGCGGGGCTAGGACGCTGGGTGTGCAGTTCTTC.

V gene TRBV2 combines with J gene TRBJ2-1; 12 bases are a match to TRBD2. The V and J ends lost 1 base and 5 bases, in that order; junction bases with no gene match: 9. The CDR3 is 18 residues long. Germline V lookup: CDR1 SNHLY, CDR2 FYNNEI. The CDR3 spells CASSEGWLAGGKDNEQFF. In nucleotides, the CDR3 is TGTGCCAGCAGTGAAGGGTGGCTAGCGGGGGGGAAAGACAATGAGCAGTTCTTC.

This clone occurred a few times. J is TRBJ1-2 and V is TRBV19; 10 nucleotides align to TRBD1. CDR1 LNHDA and CDR2 SQIVND come from the germline V gene (reference sequence). CDR3 length equals 14 residues. The V and J ends lost 6 bases and 6 bases, in that order; junction bases with no gene match: 7. The CDR3 coding sequence is TGTGCCAGTAGAGTCCGGGACAGGGGCCATGGCTACACCTTC. The encoded protein is CASRVRDRGHGYTF.

The chain carries TRBV11-2 and TRBJ1-4, with unresolved D. Trimming took off 1 base at V and 8 bases at J, with 11 bases between the two ends. Looked up from germline, CDR1 is SGHAT and CDR2 is FQNNGV. The CDR3 is 14 amino acids. Here the CDR3 reads CASSLGWTMEKLFF. The CDR3 DNA is TGTGCCAGCAGCTTAGGGTGGACTATGGAAAAACTGTTTTTT.

This clone was counted between two and nine times. The chain links TRBV24-1 to TRBJ2-1; 11 nucleotides line up with TRBD2. Germline V gene sequence: CDR1 KGHDR, CDR2 SFDVKD. J lost 5 bases, V lost 4 bases, and 9 bases had no gene match. This CDR3 contains 17 residues. DNA for the CDR3: TGTGCCACCAGTGAACAACCGGGACTAGCGGTAGACAATGAGCAGTTCTTC. Its protein is CATSEQPGLAVDNEQFF.

The chain employs TRBV7-3 and TRBJ2-3, with 13 bases identical to TRBD2. The J segment lost 12 bases and the V segment lost 5 bases, leaving 11 bases of the junction unmatched. CDR1 and CDR2 from the germline V gene are SGHTA and FQGTGA. This CDR3 has 15 amino acids. The CDR3 region is CASSISGTSGNKQYF. For the CDR3, the DNA is TGTGCCAGCAGCATCTCCGGGACTAGCGGGAACAAACAGTATTTT.

This clone came up a few times. The chain employs TRBV11-2 and TRBJ1-1; TRBD1 matches at 7 bases. Germline assignment: CDR1 SGHAT and CDR2 FQNNGV. This CDR3 is built from 14 residues. V lost 5 bases, J lost 10 bases, and 13 bases stayed unmatched. CDR3 region: CASSPQPMTGRAFF. The CDR3 bases are TGTGCCAGCAGCCCACAACCAATGACAGGGCGAGCTTTCTTT.

The chain is built from TRBV12-3 or TRBV12-4 and TRBJ2-7; D not certain. V was cut by 2 bases and J by 12 bases, with 17 bases left in between. This CDR3 comprises 13 residues. CDR3 nucleotides: TGTGCCAGCAGTTTAATGGGCCGGTCATCTCCGTACTTC. Protein sequence: CASSLMGRSSPYF.